This TCR beta chain was documented in a study of T cell repertoires in cytomegalovirus infection. Study-level background: In public TCR beta signatures, there were indications of both CMV infection and matching HLA type.

Via MiXCR, TCRdb re-called the reads, giving one row per CDR3 protein. The sample consists of 500,000 or so distinct CDR3 sequences, 16% of them appearing once. The CDR3 is 16 residues long. V lost 4 bases to trimming and J lost 2 bases, with 15 bases between them. Germline V CDR1 and CDR2: SNHLY, FYNNEI. This clonotype showed up many times. This receptor was obtained from a human donor in good health (CMV status not recorded). Some clones in this sample may be carry-over from other donors' samples. The chain is built from TRBV2 and TRBJ2-4; the D gene is possibly TRBD2 (6 bases). Source material: CD8+ T cells from PBMCs. This CDR3 reads CASSAKTSTPKNIQYF. The CDR3 DNA follows: TGTGCCAGCAGTGCGAAAACTAGCACGCCCAAAAACATTCAGTACTTC.